These 6 T cell receptor beta chains were all obtained from the same sample, sequenced in a study of technical replicates of blood from a handful of donors. The repertoire was sequenced with immunoSEQ multiplex PCR; TCRdb's copy has only in-frame clones and lacks some. Here the sample spans tens of thousands of clones, 80% to 95% being singletons. The sample comprised T cells isolated from PBMCs. Receptors were obtained from a human donor in good health.

This chain links TRBV5-1 with TRBJ2-3, with 7 positions matching TRBD1. V lost 1 base, J lost 0 bases, and 2 bases stayed unmatched. This CDR3 region has 15 residues. Germline lookup yields CDR1 SGHRS and CDR2 YFSETQ. CDR3 bases: TGCGCCAGCAGCTTGACAGGGGTTAGCACAGATACGCAGTATTTT. This codes for CASSLTGVSTDTQYF.

The chain links TRBV6-5 to TRBJ2-7; 8 bases map to TRBD2. V was clipped by 2 bases and J by 0 bases; unmatched bases: 3. Per germline, CDR1 MNHEY and CDR2 SVGAGI. The CDR3 totals 15 residues. CDR3 coding DNA: TGTGCCAGCAGTTACGACCTAGCGGGCTCCTACGAGCAGTACTTC. It specifies CASSYDLAGSYEQYF.

The rearrangement uses TRBV9 and TRBJ2-7; the match to TRBD1 covers 9 bases. CDR1 and CDR2 from the germline V gene are SGDLS and YYNGEE. This CDR3 is built from 16 residues. The V segment lost 4 bases and the J segment 2 bases; nucleotides outside the gene matches: 10. For the CDR3, the DNA is TGTGCCAGCAGCTCAACAGCCGGGACAGGGACCTACGAGCAGTACTTC. Its translation: CASSSTAGTGTYEQYF. The full variable domain, in which reference TRBV9 and TRBJ2-7 provide the parts outside the CDR3, is DSGVTQTPKHLITATGQRVTLRCSPRSGDLSVYWYQQSLDQGLQFLIQYYNGEERAKGNILERFSAQQFPDLHSELNLSSLELGDSALYFCASSSTAGTGTYEQYFGPGTRLTVT.

The rearrangement links TRBV18 to TRBJ1-2, with TRBD1 as a possible D gene (5 bases). This CDR3 is built from 13 residues. Germline V CDR1 and CDR2: KGHSH, LQKENI. V lost 3 bases and J lost 8, with 13 bases in between. In nucleotides, the CDR3 is TGTGCCAGCTCACCTTCGGACAAATCGGGCTACACCTTC. It codes for CASSPSDKSGYTF.

The V and J genes are TRBV18 and TRBJ1-1; TRBD1 might be the D (6 bases). V gave up 4 bases and J gave up 4 bases, with 13 bases separating them. This CDR3 contains 14 residues. The V gene's germline CDR1 is KGHSH and CDR2 LQKENI. In DNA form, the CDR3 reads TGTGCCAGCTCACTGGGGATACAGGGCACTGAAGCTTTCTTT. This sequence encodes CASSLGIQGTEAFF.

This clone was seen just once. The chain uses TRBV19 and TRBJ1-5; no reliable D call. Germline CDR1 LNHDA, CDR2 SQIVND (reference sequence). The V end lost 3 bases, the J end lost 2 bases, and 8 bases lay between the germline ends. The CDR3 loop spans 14 amino acids. CDR3 region: CASSILLGNQPQHF. DNA of the CDR3: TGTGCCAGTAGTATTTTACTTGGCAATCAGCCCCAGCATTTT.